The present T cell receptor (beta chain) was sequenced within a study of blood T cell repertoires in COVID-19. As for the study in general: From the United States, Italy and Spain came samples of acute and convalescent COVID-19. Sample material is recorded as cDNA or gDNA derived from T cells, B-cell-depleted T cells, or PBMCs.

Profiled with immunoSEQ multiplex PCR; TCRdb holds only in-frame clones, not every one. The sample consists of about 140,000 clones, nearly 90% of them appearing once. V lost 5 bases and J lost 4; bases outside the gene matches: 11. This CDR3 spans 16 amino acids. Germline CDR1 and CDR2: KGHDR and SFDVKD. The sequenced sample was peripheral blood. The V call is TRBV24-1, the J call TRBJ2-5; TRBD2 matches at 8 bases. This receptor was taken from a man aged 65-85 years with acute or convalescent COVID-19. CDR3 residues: CATSAESGSVIETQYF. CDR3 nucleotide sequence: TGTGCCACCAGTGCCGAAAGCGGGAGCGTCATAGAGACCCAGTACTTC.